This record covers a single TCR beta chain. Its antigen is still unknown. TCRdb re-analysed the reads in MiXCR, keeping a single row per CDR3 protein. The table lists about 890,000 distinct CDR3 sequences, around 30% of them singletons. The data stem from a study of T cell repertoires in cytomegalovirus infection. Study-wide background: As its CMV epitopes, the study selected recently identified HLA-C-restricted and well-studied HLA-B-restricted targets. Both a matching HLA type and CMV infection were indicated by public TCR beta signatures. General study points: The cumulative frequency of public TCR beta families distinguished individuals who carried CMV together with the relevant HLA. CMV-specific TCR beta clonotypes restricted by HLA-C dominated the ex vivo response.

V shed 7 bases and J shed 6 bases, with 14 bases lying between them. Per germline, CDR1 KGHDR and CDR2 SFDVKD. The CDR3 is 14 amino acids. The chain uses TRBV24-1 and TRBJ2-2; possibly TRBD1 for D (6 bases). Sequenced here: cultured CD8+ T cells from PBMCs, sampled from culture after CMV antigen stimulation. This TCR derives from a human donor in good health (CMV status not recorded). Some clones in this sample may be carry-over from other donors' samples. CDR3 protein: CATRDVQGAGELFF. CDR3 coding DNA: TGTGCCACCAGAGACGTACAGGGCGCCGGGGAGCTGTTTTTT.